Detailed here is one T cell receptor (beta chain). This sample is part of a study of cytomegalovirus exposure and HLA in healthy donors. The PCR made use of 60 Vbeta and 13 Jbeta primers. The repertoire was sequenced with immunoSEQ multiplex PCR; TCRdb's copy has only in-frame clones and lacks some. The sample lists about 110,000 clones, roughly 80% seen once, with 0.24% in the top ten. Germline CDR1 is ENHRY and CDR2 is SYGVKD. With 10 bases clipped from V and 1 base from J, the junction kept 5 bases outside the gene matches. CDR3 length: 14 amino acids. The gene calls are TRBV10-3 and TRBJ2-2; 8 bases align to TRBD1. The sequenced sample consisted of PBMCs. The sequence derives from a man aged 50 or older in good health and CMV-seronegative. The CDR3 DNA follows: TGTGCCACCGTCGGGACAGGGAACACCGGGGAGCTGTTTTTT. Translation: CATVGTGNTGELFF.